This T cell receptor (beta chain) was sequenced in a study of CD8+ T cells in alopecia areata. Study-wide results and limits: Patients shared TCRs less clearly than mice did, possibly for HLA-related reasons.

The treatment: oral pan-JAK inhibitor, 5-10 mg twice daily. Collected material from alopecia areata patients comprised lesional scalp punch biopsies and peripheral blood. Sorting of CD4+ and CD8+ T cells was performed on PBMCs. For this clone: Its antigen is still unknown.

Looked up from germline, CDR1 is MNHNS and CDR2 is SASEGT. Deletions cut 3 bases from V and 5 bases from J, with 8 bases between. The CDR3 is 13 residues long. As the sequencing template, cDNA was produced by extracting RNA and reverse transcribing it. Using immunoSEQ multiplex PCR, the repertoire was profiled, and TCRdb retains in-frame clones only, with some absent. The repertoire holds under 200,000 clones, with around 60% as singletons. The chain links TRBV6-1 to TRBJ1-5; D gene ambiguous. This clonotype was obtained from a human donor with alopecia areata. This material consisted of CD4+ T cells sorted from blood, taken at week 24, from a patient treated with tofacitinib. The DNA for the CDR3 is TGTGCCAGCAGTGACGATCGGGATCAGCCCCAGCATTTT. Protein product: CASSDDRDQPQHF.